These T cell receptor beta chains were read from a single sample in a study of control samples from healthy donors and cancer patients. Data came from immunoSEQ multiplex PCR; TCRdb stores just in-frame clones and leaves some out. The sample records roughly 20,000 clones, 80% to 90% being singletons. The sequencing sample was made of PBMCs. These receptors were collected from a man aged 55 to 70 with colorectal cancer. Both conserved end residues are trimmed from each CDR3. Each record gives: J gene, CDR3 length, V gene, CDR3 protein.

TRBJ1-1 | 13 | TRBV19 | ASTMPQGRNTEAF
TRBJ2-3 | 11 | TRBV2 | ASSDLNTDTQY
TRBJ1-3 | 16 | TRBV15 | ATSGTGGMGASGNTIY
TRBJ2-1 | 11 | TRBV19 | ASSNPRALEQF
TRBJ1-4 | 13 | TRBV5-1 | ASSTQPSGQEKLF
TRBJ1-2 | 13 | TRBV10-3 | ATRQGEQEAYGYT
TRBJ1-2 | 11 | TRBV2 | ASWREGNYGYT
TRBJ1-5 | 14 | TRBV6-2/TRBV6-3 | ASSPIYGASNQPQH
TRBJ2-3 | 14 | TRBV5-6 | ASSLGSSGGTDTQY
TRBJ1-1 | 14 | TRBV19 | ASSLGEEGWDTEAF
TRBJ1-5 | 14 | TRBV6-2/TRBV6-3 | ASSSPWWAGGQPQH
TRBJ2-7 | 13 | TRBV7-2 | ASSYGGGPIYEQY
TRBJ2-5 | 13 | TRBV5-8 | ASSSPGDGQETQY
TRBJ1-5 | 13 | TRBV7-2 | ASSPRTGEGQPQH
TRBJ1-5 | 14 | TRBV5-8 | ASSFGQGHSNQPQH
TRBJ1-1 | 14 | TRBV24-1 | ATSDSGTGNGWEAF
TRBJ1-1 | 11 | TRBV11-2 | ASSLVLYREAF
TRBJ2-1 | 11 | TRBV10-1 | ASSEISLGEQF
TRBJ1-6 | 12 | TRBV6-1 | ASSEFGVDSPLH
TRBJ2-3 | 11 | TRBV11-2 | ASRKNREDTQY
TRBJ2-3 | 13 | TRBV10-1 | ASSEGQLLADTQY
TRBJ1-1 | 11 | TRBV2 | ASNAETNTEAF
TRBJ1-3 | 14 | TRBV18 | ASSPTRGESGNTIY